Following are 7 T cell receptor beta chains from one sample sequenced in a study of blood T cell repertoires in COVID-19. The table came from immunoSEQ multiplex PCR; TCRdb's copy has only in-frame clones and leaves some out. The data contain approximately 140,000 clones, approximately 86% of them seen just once; the ten biggest clones take up more than 3%. The sample consisted of peripheral blood. The receptor source for this set is a man aged 65 to 85 with acute or convalescent COVID-19.

CDR3 sequence reads: CASSLDGGGQPQHF. DNA for the CDR3: TGTGCCAGCAGCTTAGATGGGGGGGGTCAGCCCCAGCATTTT. V usage is TRBV7-2 and J usage is TRBJ1-5, with D perhaps TRBD1 (5 bases). V was trimmed by 1 base and J by 6 bases, leaving 10 bases between them. Looked up from germline, CDR1 is SGHTA and CDR2 is FQGNSA. This CDR3 is built from 14 residues. Based on the CDR3 plus reference TRBV7-2 and TRBJ1-5, the full variable domain is GAGVSQSPSNKVTEKGKDVELRCDPISGHTALYWYRQSLGQGLEFLIYFQGNSAPDKSGLPSDRFSAERTGGSVSTLTIQRTQQEDSAVYLCASSLDGGGQPQHFGDGTRLSIL.

This chain links TRBV19 with TRBJ2-7, with TRBD2 matching over 10 bases. The CDR3 has 14 amino acids. V gave up 4 bases and J gave up 3 bases; unmatched junction bases: 3. Germline V gives CDR1 LNHDA, CDR2 SQIVND (reference sequence). In nucleotides, the CDR3 is TGTGCCAGTAGTACTAGCGGGAGTGGCTACGAGCAGTACTTC. Translated: CASSTSGSGYEQYF.

This clone was found once. The V call is TRBV7-6, the J call TRBJ2-7; TRBD2 might be the D (5 bases). V gave up 1 base and J gave up 4 bases, with 20 bases separating them. The CDR3 extends over 17 amino acids. The germline V gene encodes CDR1 SGHVS and CDR2 FNYEAQ. Here the CDR3 DNA reads TGTGCCAGCAGCTTAGGGGCGTCGGGATCCCTTACTTACGAGCAGTACTTC. Its translation is CASSLGASGSLTYEQYF.

The chain recombines TRBV12-3 or TRBV12-4 with TRBJ2-1; the match to TRBD1 covers 7 bases. The CDR3 has 13 amino acids. The ends lost 2 bases at V and 8 bases at J; junction bases unmatched: 3. The CDR3 DNA reads TGTGCCAGCAGTTTAATAGGGGGCCATGAGCAGTTCTTC. It is translated as CASSLIGGHEQFF.

The chain joins TRBV7-6 to TRBJ1-1, with a possible D match to TRBD1 (6 bases). V lost 5 bases to trimming and J lost 3 bases, with 10 bases between them. CDR1 SGHVS and CDR2 FNYEAQ come from the germline V gene. The CDR3 totals 13 residues. CDR3 sequence (DNA): TGTGCCAGCAGCGACCAGGGGTACACTGAAGCTTTCTTT. Its translation is CASSDQGYTEAFF.

This clone appeared a single time. The chain is built from TRBV19 and TRBJ1-2; D gene unclear. The CDR3 contains 14 residues. Trimming stripped 3 bases from V and 2 bases from J, with 10 bases between. Germline CDR1 LNHDA, CDR2 SQIVND (reference sequence). The CDR3 coding sequence is TGTGCCAGTAGTATTGGTGACATCAACTATGGCTACACCTTC. It yields the protein CASSIGDINYGYTF.

V usage is TRBV28 and J usage is TRBJ1-2; TRBD1 agrees at 9 bases. Germline CDR1 is MDHEN and CDR2 is SYDVKM. The CDR3 consists of 14 residues. The V and J ends lost 7 bases and 2 bases, in that order; junction bases with no gene match: 5. CDR3 loop: CASIGTGRNYGYTF. The DNA for the CDR3 is TGTGCCAGCATTGGGACAGGGAGGAACTATGGCTACACCTTC.